This TCR beta chain was identified in a study of blood T cell repertoires in COVID-19. The germline V gene has CDR1 MNHEY and CDR2 SMNVEV (reference sequence). V trimming: 2 bases; J trimming: 0 bases; junction bases outside the gene matches: 6. The CDR3 contains 17 residues. Some clones are missing from TCRdb's copy, which holds only in-frame ones; the method was immunoSEQ multiplex PCR. The sample comprises fewer than 250,000 clones, around 88% of which are singletons, and 2% to 2.5% rests with the top ten. The sequencing input was PBMCs or T cells enriched from blood (not recorded which). The chain is built from TRBV27 and TRBJ2-2; TRBD2 aligns across 7 bases. The sequence was collected from a woman aged 45-59 years who had recovered from COVID-19. As DNA, the CDR3 is TGTGCCAGCAGTTTACCCACTAGCGCCGCGAACACCGGGGAGCTGTTTTTT. Its translation is CASSLPTSAANTGELFF.